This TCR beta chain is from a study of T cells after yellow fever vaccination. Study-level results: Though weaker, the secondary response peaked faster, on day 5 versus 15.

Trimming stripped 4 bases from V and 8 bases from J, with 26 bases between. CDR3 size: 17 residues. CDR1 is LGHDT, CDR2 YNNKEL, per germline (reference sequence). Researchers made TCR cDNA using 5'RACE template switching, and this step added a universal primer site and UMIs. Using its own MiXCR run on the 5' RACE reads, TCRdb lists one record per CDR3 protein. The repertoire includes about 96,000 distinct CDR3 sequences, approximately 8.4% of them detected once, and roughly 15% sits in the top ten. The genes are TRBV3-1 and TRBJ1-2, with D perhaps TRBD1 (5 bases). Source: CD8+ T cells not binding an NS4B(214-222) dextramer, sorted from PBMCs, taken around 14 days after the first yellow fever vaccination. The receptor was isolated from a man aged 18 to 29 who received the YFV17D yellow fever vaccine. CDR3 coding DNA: TGTGCCAGCAGCCCCGCATACGGGGGAGAGGTTTATCGGGGCTACACCTTC. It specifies CASSPAYGGEVYRGYTF.